The rows below give T cell receptor beta chains drawn from one sample of a study of cytotoxic CD8 clonotypes in ibrutinib-treated CLL. Measured with immunoSEQ multiplex PCR; TCRdb has only the in-frame clones, and not every one. Among about 300,000 clones listed, over 60% were seen once. The sample here was PBMCs, taken after 36 months of ibrutinib treatment. The receptors here all came from a human donor with chronic lymphocytic leukemia. The CDR3 runs from the conserved cysteine through the conserved F or W. A D gene is named only where the DNA matches it firmly. Where a row states a size, it is once, few, many or the class of an expanded clone; other rows omit it.

d_gene | j_gene | v_gene | abundance | CDR3aa | CDR3nt
. | TRBJ2-3 | TRBV4-1 | . | CASSQDWGGAGTDTQYF | TGCGCCAGCAGCCAAGATTGGGGCGGGGCCGGCACAGATACGCAGTATTTT
. | TRBJ2-6 | TRBV4-3 | . | CASSQDSPSSGANVLTF | TGCGCCAGCAGCCAAGACAGTCCGAGCTCTGGGGCCAACGTCCTGACTTTC
TRBD1 | TRBJ2-5 | TRBV5-1 | . | CASSLGDRGRETQYF | TGCGCCAGCAGCTTGGGGGACAGGGGTCGAGAGACCCAGTACTTC
. | TRBJ2-3 | TRBV15 | . | CATSRGQVLTDTQYF | TGTGCCACCAGCAGAGGCCAGGTCCTCACAGATACGCAGTATTTT
. | TRBJ2-1 | TRBV5-1 | . | CASSLAGQKNNEQFF | TGCGCCAGCAGCTTGGCCGGACAGAAGAACAATGAGCAGTTCTTC
. | TRBJ2-1 | TRBV28 | few | CASSRRTPTRQGNEQFF | TGTGCCAGCAGTCGACGAACCCCCACACGCCAAGGGAATGAGCAGTTCTTC
. | TRBJ2-7 | TRBV7-9 | . | CASSPPGDEQYF | TGTGCCAGCAGCCCGCCAGGGGACGAGCAGTACTTC
TRBD1 | TRBJ1-4 | TRBV5-1 | . | CASSLESGQGNEKLFF | TGCGCCAGCAGCTTGGAATCGGGACAGGGGAATGAAAAACTGTTTTTT
TRBD1 | TRBJ1-1 | TRBV29-1 | . | CSVRAFGTGVMVNTEAFF | TGCAGCGTTAGGGCATTCGGGACAGGGGTTATGGTGAACACTGAAGCTTTCTTT
TRBD2 | TRBJ2-7 | TRBV6-1 | few | CASSAPPSGSVPWEQYF | TGTGCCAGCAGTGCCCCTCCTAGCGGGAGCGTCCCGTGGGAGCAGTACTTC
TRBD1 | TRBJ2-5 | TRBV5-6 | . | CASSHRGETQYF | TGTGCCAGTAGCCACAGGGGGGAGACCCAGTACTTC
. | TRBJ2-7 | TRBV11-2 | . | CASTHSYEQYF | TGTGCCAGCACCCACTCCTACGAGCAGTACTTC
. | TRBJ2-1 | TRBV5-1 | . | CASSLRGVYEQFF | TGCGCCAGCAGCTTGAGAGGGGTCTATGAGCAGTTCTTC
. | TRBJ1-2 | TRBV28 | once | CASSSTQGHYGYTF | TGTGCCAGCAGTTCCACACAGGGTCACTATGGCTACACCTTC
. | TRBJ2-3 | TRBV6-5 | . | CASSWASTDTQYF | TGTGCCAGCAGTTGGGCCAGTACAGATACGCAGTATTTT
. | TRBJ2-7 | TRBV5-1 | . | CASSLALAGPLSGEQYF | TGCGCCAGCAGCTTGGCACTGGCAGGGCCTCTTTCTGGCGAGCAGTACTTC
. | TRBJ1-1 | TRBV5-1 | . | CASSRTASTEAFF | TGCGCCAGCAGCCGGACAGCGAGCACTGAAGCTTTCTTT
TRBD1 | TRBJ1-5 | TRBV19 | few | CASSIGTGVGQPQHF | TGTGCCAGTAGTATAGGGACAGGGGTGGGTCAGCCCCAGCATTTT
TRBD1 | TRBJ2-5 | TRBV7-9 | . | CASSLENRGKTQYF | TGTGCCAGCAGCTTAGAAAACAGGGGAAAGACCCAGTACTTC
TRBD2 | TRBJ2-2 | TRBV10-2 | . | CASSVRGGAKPTGELFF | TGCGCCAGCAGTGTCCGGGGGGGCGCCAAGCCGACCGGGGAGCTGTTTTTT
TRBD1 | TRBJ2-5 | TRBV6-5 | . | CASGQGLETQYF | TGTGCCAGCGGACAGGGGTTGGAGACCCAGTACTTC
. | TRBJ1-2 | TRBV19 | . | CASSIYQGSRSSNYGYTF | TGTGCCAGTAGTATCTACCAGGGGAGCCGATCATCTAACTATGGCTACACCTTC
TRBD2 | TRBJ2-1 | TRBV4-1 | . | CASSQVSGGTSGQFF | TGCGCCAGCAGCCAAGTGAGCGGGGGGACCTCTGGGCAGTTCTTC
. | TRBJ2-1 | TRBV29-1 | . | CSARHRDSPSDEQFF | TGCAGCGCGCGCCACCGGGACTCTCCCTCGGATGAGCAGTTCTTC
TRBD2 | TRBJ2-1 | TRBV7-3 | . | CASSPWGLAGDNEQFF | TGTGCCAGCAGCCCATGGGGACTAGCGGGAGACAATGAGCAGTTCTTC
TRBD1 | TRBJ2-7 | TRBV9 | . | CASSPRRDSYEQYF | TGTGCCAGCAGCCCTCGTCGGGACAGCTACGAGCAGTACTTC
. | TRBJ1-2 | TRBV7-2 | . | CASSLVQGQANYGYTF | TGTGCCAGCAGCTTAGTACAGGGACAAGCTAACTATGGCTACACCTTC
TRBD2 | TRBJ2-1 | TRBV6-5 | . | CASSILAGEGYEQFF | TGTGCCAGCAGTATCTTAGCGGGAGAGGGTTATGAGCAGTTCTTC
. | TRBJ2-3 | TRBV5-1 | . | CASRPITTDTQYF | TGCGCCAGCAGACCAATCACCACAGATACGCAGTATTTT
TRBD2 | TRBJ2-1 | TRBV27 | few | CASSQLAGGPGEQFF | TGTGCCAGCAGCCAGTTAGCGGGAGGGCCGGGTGAGCAGTTCTTC
. | TRBJ2-5 | TRBV25-1 | . | CASSEGAGVGTQYF | TGTGCCAGCAGTGAGGGCGCTGGGGTGGGGACCCAGTACTTC
TRBD2 | TRBJ2-3 | TRBV7-2 | . | CASSLARLAGVSTDTQYF | TGTGCCAGCAGCTTAGCGCGGCTAGCGGGGGTTAGCACAGATACGCAGTATTTT
. | TRBJ2-7 | TRBV9 | few | CASSVGGPSYEQYF | TGTGCCAGCAGCGTGGGGGGGCCCTCCTACGAGCAGTACTTC
. | TRBJ1-5 | TRBV28 | . | CASSNNQPQHF | TGTGCCAGCAGTAACAATCAGCCCCAGCATTTT
TRBD1 | TRBJ2-5 | TRBV6-1 | . | CASSDGTGLETQYF | TGTGCCAGCAGTGATGGGACAGGGCTAGAGACCCAGTACTTC
. | TRBJ2-1 | TRBV7-9 | . | CASSLVTGQGRNEQFF | TGTGCCAGCAGCTTAGTTACAGGGCAGGGTCGGAATGAGCAGTTCTTC
. | TRBJ1-1 | TRBV9 | . | CASSVVPGNTEAFF | TGTGCCAGCAGCGTAGTTCCAGGGAACACTGAAGCTTTCTTT
. | TRBJ1-4 | TRBV18 | . | CASSPRSAAGEKLFF | TGTGCCAGCTCACCAAGGTCGGCAGCGGGGGAAAAACTGTTTTTT
TRBD2 | TRBJ2-3 | TRBV4-1 | few | CASSQDPRTSGSTDTQYF | TGCGCCAGCAGCCAAGATCCTCGGACTAGCGGCAGCACAGATACGCAGTATTTT
. | TRBJ2-5 | TRBV12-5 | once | CASAQEKETQYF | TGTGCTAGTGCACAGGAGAAAGAGACCCAGTACTTC
TRBD2 | TRBJ2-5 | TRBV10-3 | . | CATTSGFGETQYF | TGTGCCACCACTAGCGGGTTTGGGGAGACCCAGTACTTC
TRBD1 | TRBJ1-4 | TRBV10-3 | . | CAIRDRTEKLFF | TGTGCCATCAGGGACAGGACTGAAAAGCTGTTTTTT